This T cell receptor beta chain is drawn from a study of Ad26.COV2.S vaccination and SARS-CoV-2 variants (dated by TCRdb to about 2021). For the study in its entirety: Donors in the vaccine arm were drawn from COV1001, a multicentre, randomized, double-blind, placebo-controlled phase I-IIa trial testing Ad26.COV2.S in healthy adults. Throughout the experiments and outcome assessment, investigators stayed blinded to trial group allocation. Dosing of Ad26.COV2.S was intramuscular, at either 5x10^10 or 1x10^11 viral particles, delivered as one shot or as two shots spaced 56 days apart. The TCR-sequenced set comprised about 32 samples: about 19 Ad26.COV2.S vaccine recipients, 5 placebo recipients and 8 SARS-CoV-2 convalescent individuals. Sequencing of the TCRbeta repertoire served to evaluate the specificity and breadth of SARS-CoV-2-reactive T cell receptors following Ad26.COV2.S vaccination. Participants in the trial were split at random into five groups of five each, receiving low-dose or high-dose Ad26.COV2.S once or twice, or else placebo on both occasions. Findings and caveats that apply to the study as a whole: The study was not powered for comparison of responses between vaccine doses or regimens. The authors noted that total T cell responses may have been underestimated by the TCR breadth and depth analyses. Compared with placebo recipients, Ad26.COV2.S recipients showed higher spike-specific TCR breadth (P = 0.0014). After vaccination, spike-specific CD8+ and CD4+ T cell responses were reported to show substantial breadth. Vaccine and placebo recipients had similar non-spike TCR breadth, a finding consistent with the vaccine containing only spike.

As concerns this clone: Its cognate antigen has yet to be identified. The sample holds no much larger clone one base away, and base qualities are not on file. The sample contains more than one DNA sequence encoding this CDR3.

Interpreted using the paper, the treatment or condition label stands for: some 20 received Ad26.COV2.S at low or high dose, single or two shots; about 5 received placebo; per-sample allocation not given. For vaccine and placebo recipients, repertoires were sequenced using samples collected on day 63 after the first injection. In Cohort 1b, fewer than 30 adults aged 18-55 years were enrolled at a single site in Boston, USA, between 29 July and 7 August 2020. Ad26.COV2.S consisted of a replication-incompetent adenovirus type 26 vector by which a prefusion-stabilized SARS-CoV-2 spike protein from the original Wuhan strain was expressed. The immunoSEQ Assay was used to sequence TCRbeta CDR3 regions. After extraction, genomic DNA underwent amplification by bias-controlled multiplex PCR, followed by high-throughput sequencing. The original methods were these. To quantify the absolute abundance of every unique TCRbeta CDR3 region, sequences were collapsed and filtered. Usable DNA was measured by amplifying reference genes present in all nucleated cells, and TCRbeta template counts were normalized to that usable DNA to estimate T cell fraction. Repertoire TCRs were annotated as SARS-CoV-2-specific by exact matching of V gene, CDR3 amino acid sequence and J gene to a known reactive TCR set. The reference SARS-CoV-2 TCR set was derived from MIRA and filtered for enrichment in COVID-19-positive ImmuneCODE repertoires, a step that removed public or cross-reactive TCRs. Drawing on the MIRA antigens, annotated TCRs were analysed further at the level of specific ORF or position within ORF. Breadth was defined as the number of annotated unique rearrangements divided by the total number of unique productive rearrangements, and depth was defined as the summed frequency of the annotated unique rearrangements. Two-sided Wilcoxon rank-sum tests were used to compare TCR breadth between groups. The table was pulled from immuneACCESS by TCRdb, which kept in-frame rearrangements only. Such tables lose some clones; where checked, under half of the loss comes from unresolved V genes, and the rest has no known cause. The DNA was the basis for D and trimming; V, J and clone size are from that table. The sample profile shows about 350,000 clones; roughly 84% of them were found once. The leading ten clones occupy about 3.5% of the sample.

CDR3 length: 13 amino acids, cysteine to phenylalanine. Kept here is only the CDR3 DNA, which spans 39 bases and is read in frame from base 1. Sequences LNHDA (CDR1) and SQIVND (CDR2) are obtained from the germline V gene (reference sequence). Between the V and J ends, shortened by 3 bases and 0 bases respectively, the junction contains 5 bases. Recombination linked TRBV19 to TRBJ1-1, with the D gene not confidently named. The specimen was peripheral blood, collected in a trial of Ad26.COV2.S vaccine versus placebo. The clonotype comes from a person between 18 and 59 years old who received the Ad26.COV2.S COVID-19 vaccine or a placebo. The nucleotide sequence is TGTGCCAGTAGTATTGGCATGAACACTGAAGCTTTCTTT. It translates as CASSIGMNTEAFF.